The 22 T cell receptor beta chains given below trace back to one sample, sequenced in a study of T cells in Graves' hyperthyroidism and ophthalmopathy. Template material for amplifying TCR beta CDR3 regions consisted of RNA transcripts. The primer set for the first-round RT-PCR of the TCR CDR3 was HTBI. One entry per CDR3 protein, called by TCRdb with MiXCR from the multiplex PCR reads. The sample records approximately 220,000 distinct CDR3 sequences, approximately 16% being singletons. The sample was blood. The receptors derive from a man aged 40-49 years with Graves' hyperthyroidism.

Details on this clonotype: This could be a read error, since a much larger clone is one nucleotide away. V and J are TRBV20-1 and TRBJ2-4, with D possibly TRBD2 on 6 matching bases. This CDR3 region has 15 residues. Germline V gene sequence: CDR1 DFQATT, CDR2 SNEGSKA (reference sequence). V lost 2 bases to trimming and J lost 2 bases, with 13 bases between them. CDR3 DNA: TGCAGTGCTAGAACGGGGGTCCTAACCAAAAACATTCAGTACTTC. It codes for CSARTGVLTKNIQYF.

This clonotype occurred a few times. V usage is TRBV9 and J usage is TRBJ2-6, with TRBD1 identical over 7 bases. With V trimmed by 3 bases and J by 0 bases, 3 bases remained unmatched. The germline gives CDR1 SGDLS, CDR2 YYNGEE. This CDR3 contains 16 residues. CDR3 in amino acids: CASSGTGVSGANVLTF. The DNA of the CDR3 is TGTGCCAGCAGCGGAACAGGGGTCTCTGGGGCCAACGTCCTGACTTTC.

This clonotype came up many times. V gene TRBV20-1 combines with J gene TRBJ2-1; 9 nucleotides line up with TRBD1. V trimming: 5 bases; J trimming: 7 bases; junction bases outside the gene matches: 6. Germline V CDR1 and CDR2: DFQATT, SNEGSKA (reference sequence). This CDR3 contains 13 residues. The CDR3 protein is CSAEGQGVNEQFF. The CDR3 DNA follows: TGCAGTGCTGAGGGACAGGGTGTAAATGAGCAGTTCTTC.

This clonotype appeared many times. V gene TRBV28 combines with J gene TRBJ1-6; TRBD1 matches at 11 bases. The germline V gene has CDR1 MDHEN and CDR2 SYDVKM. This CDR3 is 16 amino acids long. V shed 0 bases and J 9 bases; nucleotides not matched to a gene: 4. In nucleotides, the CDR3 is TGTGCCAGCAGTTTATGGTCCGGGACAGGGGGTTCACCCCTCCACTTT. It yields the protein CASSLWSGTGGSPLHF.

This clonotype was observed a handful of times. The chain couples TRBV6-2 or TRBV6-3 to TRBJ2-2; D remains unclear. The V end lost 5 bases, the J end lost 7 bases, and 11 bases lay between the germline ends. The germline V gene encodes CDR1 MNHEY and CDR2 SVGEGT. The CDR3 sequence is 13 residues long. CDR3 bases: TGTGCCAGCAGTCCAGTCTCCGGCGGGGAGCTGTTTTTT. This codes for CASSPVSGGELFF.

This clonotype was counted at least ten times. An end of the junction does not agree with germline; a read error may underlie this. The chain has TRBV28 and TRBJ1-5; 12 bases agree with TRBD1. CDR3 size: 17 residues. Germline V gene lookup returns CDR1 MDHEN and CDR2 SYDVKM. The CDR3, as DNA: TGTGCCAGCAGCCTTTTTACCGGGACAGGGGGCAACCAGCCCCAGCATTTT. Translating gives CASSLFTGTGGNQPQHF.

The V call is TRBV6-1, the J call TRBJ2-1; D call uncertain. Trimming removed 5 bases at V and 6 bases at J, with 11 bases between. CDR1 is MNHNS, CDR2 SASEGT, per germline. This CDR3 is 13 amino acids long. In DNA, the CDR3 is TGTGCCAGCAGTTACATGGGCAGCAATGAGCAGTTCTTC. It encodes CASSYMGSNEQFF.

This clonotype was counted ten times or more. The chain employs TRBV12-3 or TRBV12-4 and TRBJ1-2, with a possible D match to TRBD1 (6 bases). The CDR3 extends over 14 amino acids. Trimming removed 6 bases at V and 8 bases at J, with 19 bases between. The CDR3 is CASSRGQLSFGYTF. CDR3 DNA: TGTGCCAGCAGCCGCGGACAGCTATCCTTCGGCTACACCTTC.

There are a few counts of this clonotype. The CDR3 DNA sequence: TGTGCCAGCAACTCCTCCGGGACAGGAGTTACCGAGCAGTACTTC. Its protein product is CASNSSGTGVTEQYF. The rearrangement links TRBV12-3 or TRBV12-4 to TRBJ2-7, with 8 bases aligning to TRBD1. This CDR3 spans 15 amino acids. The J segment lost 6 bases and the V segment lost 7 bases, leaving 14 bases of the junction unmatched.

This clonotype was counted only a few times. The CDR3 spells CASSPPVSFHVDTQYF. The DNA of the CDR3 is TGTGCCAGCTCACCACCGGTTTCGTTTCATGTGGATACGCAGTATTTT. This chain connects TRBV18 to TRBJ2-3; D unclear. V dropped 0 bases and J dropped 6 bases, with 16 bases sitting between them. CDR1 is KGHSH, CDR2 LQKENI, per germline. The CDR3 extends over 16 amino acids. Full variable domain (rest looked up from reference TRBV18 and TRBJ2-3): NAGVMQNPRHLVRRRGQEARLRCSPMKGHSHVYWYRQLPEEGLKFMVYLQKENIIDESGMPKERFSAEFPKEGPSILRIQQVVRGDSAAYFCASSPPVSFHVDTQYFGPGTRLTVL.

This clonotype was detected only a few times. This chain connects TRBV27 to TRBJ2-1; D may be TRBD1 (6 bases). Looked up from germline, CDR1 is MNHEY and CDR2 is SMNVEV (reference sequence). Trimming took 2 bases from V and 3 from J, leaving 11 bases between them. The CDR3 is made up of 15 amino acids. CDR3 amino acids: CASSLRQDGYNEQFF. CDR3 DNA sequence: TGTGCCAGCAGTTTACGACAGGACGGCTACAATGAGCAGTTCTTC.

J is TRBJ1-6 and V is TRBV4-3; TRBD1 might be the D (5 bases). V was clipped by 1 base and J by 0 bases, with 10 bases between them. CDR1 LGHNA and CDR2 YSLEER come from the germline V gene. There are 17 residues in the CDR3. The CDR3 spells CASSQVRVLSYNSPLHF. For the CDR3, the DNA is TGCGCCAGCAGCCAAGTCAGGGTTCTCTCCTATAATTCACCCCTCCACTTT.

This clonotype was counted at least ten times. J is TRBJ2-1 and V is TRBV24-1; 9 bases are shared with TRBD1. CDR3 size: 15 residues. The J segment lost 5 bases and the V segment lost 2 bases, leaving 3 bases of the junction unmatched. Germline V gene data show CDR1 as KGHDR and CDR2 as SFDVKD. DNA of the CDR3: TGTGCCACCAGTGATTGGGACAGGGCGAACAATGAGCAGTTCTTC. This translates into CATSDWDRANNEQFF.

This clonotype was picked up many times. This sequence joins TRBV3-1 and TRBJ2-3; the D gene is possibly TRBD2 (6 bases). The ends were cut back, 3 bases at V and 0 bases at J, with 10 bases in the middle. Germline V lookup: CDR1 LGHDT, CDR2 YNNKEL (reference sequence). The CDR3 spans 15 residues. In DNA form, the CDR3 reads TGTGCCAGCAGCCAGCGGGGAGCTAGCACAGATACGCAGTATTTT. Protein: CASSQRGASTDTQYF.

The CDR3 is CASSVGVRGDTGELFF. The DNA of the CDR3 is TGTGCCAGCAGCGTAGGGGTCAGGGGGGACACCGGGGAGCTGTTTTTT. V and J are TRBV9 and TRBJ2-2; TRBD1 might be the D (7 bases). CDR1 is SGDLS and CDR2 is YYNGEE in the germline V gene. Deletions cut 0 bases from V and 3 bases from J, with 12 bases between. The CDR3 is 16 residues long.

This clonotype was seen repeatedly, ten times or more. The V gene is TRBV7-2, the J gene TRBJ1-5; D is undetermined. V lost 2 bases, J lost 0 bases, and 11 bases lay in between. The CDR3 consists of 16 residues. Germline V gene lookup returns CDR1 SGHTA and CDR2 FQGNSA. This CDR3 reads CASSLYEDFSNQPQHF. In DNA, the CDR3 is TGTGCCAGCAGCTTATATGAGGACTTTAGCAATCAGCCCCAGCATTTT. The full variable domain, rest sourced from reference TRBV7-2 and TRBJ1-5, is GAGVSQSPSNKVTEKGKDVELRCDPISGHTALYWYRQSLGQGLEFLIYFQGNSAPDKSGLPSDRFSAERTGGSVSTLTIQRTQQEDSAVYLCASSLYEDFSNQPQHFGDGTRLSIL.

This clonotype showed up many times. The chain is built from TRBV7-2 and TRBJ1-5, with D unresolved. The V and J ends lost 1 base and 1 base respectively, with 8 bases between them. The germline CDR1 and CDR2 sequences are SGHTA and FQGNSA. This CDR3 spans 15 amino acids. CDR3 loop: CASSLVGQSNQPQHF. CDR3 nucleotide sequence: TGTGCCAGCAGCTTAGTAGGGCAAAGCAATCAGCCCCAGCATTTT.

This clonotype showed up many times. The rearrangement joins TRBV28 to TRBJ1-3; unclear D gene. The CDR3 runs to 13 residues. Germline lookup yields CDR1 MDHEN and CDR2 SYDVKM. V lost 5 bases to trimming and J lost 0 bases, with 5 bases between them. CDR3 amino acids: CASSPHSGNTIYF. The CDR3 bases are TGTGCCAGCAGTCCTCACTCTGGAAACACCATATATTTT.

The genes are TRBV2 and TRBJ2-6, with TRBD1 matching 7 bases. Trimming took 5 bases from V and 1 from J; bases not matched to a gene: 8. Germline V gene data show CDR1 as SNHLY and CDR2 as FYNNEI. The CDR3 is made up of 17 amino acids. The CDR3 DNA reads as TGTGCCAGCAGTTGGTGGCAGGGGGTATCTGGGGCCAACGTCCTGACTTTC. Protein: CASSWWQGVSGANVLTF.

This clonotype has a count of ten or more. The V gene is TRBV30, the J gene TRBJ2-7; 7 nucleotides line up with TRBD1. Germline values: CDR1 GTSNPN, CDR2 SVGIG (reference sequence). Losses at the gene ends were 0 bases for V and 0 bases for J; bases not matched to a gene: 8. The CDR3 runs 16 residues. The DNA for the CDR3 is TGTGCCTGGAGTGTAAGGGGGCCAGCCTACTCCTACGAGCAGTACTTC. This sequence encodes CAWSVRGPAYSYEQYF.

This clonotype was counted between two and nine times. The chain employs TRBV27 and TRBJ1-2, with TRBD1 as a possible D gene (5 bases). The V end lost 6 bases, the J end lost 5 bases, and 19 bases lay between the germline ends. Germline V CDR1 and CDR2: MNHEY, SMNVEV (reference sequence). The CDR3 consists of 15 residues. The CDR3 DNA sequence: TGTGCCAGCAGATTGGAGGTTGGGGCTTGGTATGGCTACACCTTC. It is translated as CASRLEVGAWYGYTF.

Many counts were recorded for this clonotype. The gene calls are TRBV5-1 and TRBJ1-5; no clear D. The CDR3 is 15 amino acids. Trimming pared 2 bases from V and 0 bases from J, leaving 9 bases between. The germline V gene has CDR1 SGHRS and CDR2 YFSETQ. Here the CDR3 DNA reads TGCGCCAGCAGCTTCGGCGGAAATAGCAATCAGCCCCAGCATTTT. Protein sequence: CASSFGGNSNQPQHF.